This entry lists 31 T cell receptor beta chains sequenced from one sample in a study of shared clonotypes between healthy human individuals. TCRdb's copy holds only in-frame clones and misses some; the assay was immunoSEQ multiplex PCR. Seen here are roughly 2.2 million clones, approximately 90% observed once, and the top ten hold 0.37%. Input material: naive CD4+ T cells from PBMCs. The subset is: CD45RA+ positively selected. All receptors come from a man between 18 and 35 years old in good health. Some clones in this sample may be carry-over from other donors' samples.

A remark on this clone: The same CDR3 can be traced to other DNA sequences in this sample. The chain links TRBV9 to TRBJ2-7; 7 bases line up with TRBD1. CDR3 length equals 14 residues. Germline CDR1 SGDLS, CDR2 YYNGEE. Trimming took 4 bases from V and 2 from J; bases not matched to a gene: 6. CDR3 in DNA: TGTGCCAGCAGCCCGAGGACAGGTACCTACGAGCAGTACTTC. Its protein product is CASSPRTGTYEQYF.

V usage is TRBV5-1 and J usage is TRBJ2-7; 7 bases fit TRBD1. The CDR3 is made up of 14 amino acids. The germline CDR1 and CDR2 sequences are SGHRS and YFSETQ. With 4 bases clipped from V and 3 bases from J, the junction kept 7 bases outside the gene matches. CDR3 region: CASSPSAGGYEQYF. Here the CDR3 DNA reads TGCGCCAGCAGCCCATCCGCAGGGGGCTACGAGCAGTACTTC.

CDR3: CASNSAGTGNYEQYF. CDR3 nucleotide sequence: TGTGCCAGCAATAGCGCCGGGACAGGGAACTACGAGCAGTACTTC. V and J are TRBV28 and TRBJ2-7, with TRBD1 identical over 9 bases. V shed 7 bases, J shed 3 bases, and the junction held 10 bases outside the gene matches. This CDR3 region has 15 residues. Looked up from germline, CDR1 is MDHEN and CDR2 is SYDVKM.

Remarks on this clone: This specimen includes other DNA sequences encoding the same CDR3. The rearrangement joins TRBV27 to TRBJ2-7; 7 positions match TRBD1. The CDR3 has 14 residues. Trimming removed 2 bases from V and 3 bases from J; junction bases left unmatched: 4. Germline V CDR1 and CDR2: MNHEY, SMNVEV (reference sequence). CDR3 DNA sequence: TGTGCCAGCAGTTTAGACCGGGACAGCTACGAGCAGTACTTC. Residues: CASSLDRDSYEQYF.

V gene TRBV28 combines with J gene TRBJ2-7; 10 bases fit TRBD2. The germline CDR1 and CDR2 sequences are MDHEN and SYDVKM. This CDR3 contains 18 residues. J was trimmed by 2 bases and V by 7 bases; bases with no gene match: 17. The CDR3 protein is CASIPSGSGTSVAYEQYF. The CDR3 DNA reads TGTGCCAGCATTCCCTCCGGATCCGGGACTAGCGTGGCCTACGAGCAGTACTTC.

The V and J genes are TRBV5-1 and TRBJ2-7; 7 nucleotides line up with TRBD1. Germline values: CDR1 SGHRS, CDR2 YFSETQ. This CDR3 is built from 16 residues. The V and J ends lost 0 bases and 5 bases, in that order; junction bases with no gene match: 11. The CDR3, as DNA: TGCGCCAGCAGCTTGGGCTACGCCAGGGGGTACAACGAGCAGTACTTC. It is translated as CASSLGYARGYNEQYF.

On this clone: This sample includes further DNA sequences coding for the same CDR3. This chain joins TRBV10-3 and TRBJ2-2; no reliable D call. Germline CDR1 reads ENHRY; CDR2 reads SYGVKD. This CDR3 comprises 12 residues. V lost 4 bases and J lost 4, with 4 bases in between. CDR3 region: CAISGGTGELFF. The CDR3 DNA sequence: TGTGCCATCAGTGGGGGCACCGGGGAGCTGTTTTTT.

The gene calls are TRBV18 and TRBJ2-5, with 11 bases lining up with TRBD2. Trimming at V came to 6 bases and at J to 2 bases, leaving 5 bases not matched to a gene. The CDR3 has 15 amino acids. The germline CDR1 and CDR2 sequences are KGHSH and LQKENI. DNA for the CDR3: TGTGCCAGCTCCAAGACTAGCGGGGTGCAAGAGACCCAGTACTTC. Translated, it gives CASSKTSGVQETQYF. Drawing the rest from reference TRBV18 and TRBJ2-5, the complete variable domain is NAGVMQNPRHLVRRRGQEARLRCSPMKGHSHVYWYRQLPEEGLKFMVYLQKENIIDESGMPKERFSAEFPKEGPSILRIQQVVRGDSAAYFCASSKTSGVQETQYFGPGTRLLVL.

This clone came up a few times. The J gene is TRBJ1-1, the V gene TRBV5-1; TRBD1 agrees at 7 bases. The CDR3 extends over 15 amino acids. Germline CDR1 SGHRS, CDR2 YFSETQ. Trimming removed 7 bases from V and 5 bases from J; junction bases left unmatched: 14. CDR3 in DNA: TGCGCCAGCGGTGGTCAGGGGGTAGTTGGAACTGAAGCTTTCTTT. Translating gives CASGGQGVVGTEAFF.

This clone turned up a few times. Distinct nucleotide sequences in the sample also encode this CDR3. The chain is built from TRBV11-2 and TRBJ2-7; no clear D gene. The CDR3 has 11 residues. Trimming left V 0 bases short and J 3 bases short, with 0 bases between. CDR1 SGHAT and CDR2 FQNNGV come from the germline V gene. CDR3 in amino acids: CASSLDYEQYF. The CDR3 DNA sequence: TGTGCCAGCAGCTTAGACTACGAGCAGTACTTC.

The V call is TRBV28, the J call TRBJ1-3; 7 bases are a match to TRBD1. Losses at the gene ends were 5 bases for V and 7 bases for J; bases not matched to a gene: 8. Germline V gene lookup returns CDR1 MDHEN and CDR2 SYDVKM. This CDR3 is 14 amino acids long. DNA for the CDR3: TGTGCCAGCAGTCGGGACAGAAGGTCGAACACCATATATTTT. Protein product: CASSRDRRSNTIYF.

As to this clone: Other DNA sequences in this sample translate to the same CDR3. The V and J genes are TRBV28 and TRBJ1-2; D remains ambiguous. The germline CDR1 and CDR2 sequences are MDHEN and SYDVKM. Trimming stripped 3 bases from V and 5 bases from J, with 7 bases between. The CDR3 has 12 residues. In DNA, the CDR3 is TGTGCCAGCAGTTTCCTTGAGTATGGCTACACCTTC. It codes for CASSFLEYGYTF.

The genes are TRBV30 and TRBJ1-3; D is undetermined. CDR1 and CDR2 (germline): GTSNPN, SVGIG (reference sequence). This CDR3 region has 14 residues. The V end lost 0 bases, the J end lost 2 bases, and 8 bases lay between the germline ends. CDR3 DNA sequence: TGTGCCTGGAGTGTGGGGAATGCTGGAAACACCATATATTTT. This gives the protein CAWSVGNAGNTIYF.

V and J are TRBV7-8 and TRBJ1-3, with 7 bases identical to TRBD1. The V gene end was trimmed by 4 bases and the J gene end by 0 bases; junction bases not matched to a gene: 6. The length of the CDR3 is 16 residues. Germline V gene data show CDR1 as SGHVS and CDR2 as FQNEAQ. CDR3 in amino acids: CASSSGGLLSGNTIYF. DNA of the CDR3: TGTGCCAGCAGCTCAGGGGGACTTCTCTCTGGAAACACCATATATTTT.

A few counts support this clone. The sample holds other DNA sequences that translate to the same CDR3. The V gene is TRBV30, the J gene TRBJ1-1, with a tentative D call TRBD1 (5 bases). V lost 2 bases, J lost 4 bases, and 5 bases lay in between. The germline CDR1 and CDR2 sequences are GTSNPN and SVGIG (reference sequence). The CDR3 contains 11 residues. The DNA of the CDR3 is TGTGCCTGGAGTCAGGGCACTGAAGCTTTCTTT. This gives the protein CAWSQGTEAFF.

This clone appeared a few times. The same CDR3 also results from other DNA sequences found in this sample. The chain joins TRBV5-4 to TRBJ1-3; D might be TRBD1 (5 bases). CDR1 and CDR2 (germline): SGHNT, YYREEE (reference sequence). The V end was cut by 0 bases, the J end by 2 bases, with 6 bases between. This CDR3 contains 14 residues. The CDR3 sequence is CASSLGGAGNTIYF. Written as DNA, the CDR3 is TGTGCCAGCAGCTTGGGAGGGGCTGGAAACACCATATATTTT.

This clone appeared a single time. The chain is built from TRBV6-1 and TRBJ2-7; D is possibly TRBD1 or TRBD2 (5 bases each). Germline CDR1 MNHNS, CDR2 SASEGT. With 5 bases removed from V and 6 bases from J, the gap between germline ends came to 20 bases. The CDR3 has 15 amino acids. CDR3 amino acids: CASSPGATQWGEQYF. In nucleotides, the CDR3 is TGTGCCAGCAGTCCCGGGGCCACCCAGTGGGGCGAGCAGTACTTC.

The rearrangement links TRBV6-5 to TRBJ1-1; a possible D gene is TRBD1 (6 bases). This CDR3 has 15 residues. Germline assignment: CDR1 MNHEY and CDR2 SVGAGI. Trimming pared 0 bases from V and 4 bases from J, leaving 12 bases between. Here the CDR3 reads CASSYSGGGSTEAFF. For the CDR3, the DNA is TGTGCCAGCAGTTACTCAGGGGGGGGGTCCACTGAAGCTTTCTTT.

This clone was recorded only once. The J gene is TRBJ2-1, the V gene TRBV10-3, with 7 bases lining up with TRBD2. The J segment lost 3 bases and the V segment lost 2 bases, leaving 10 bases of the junction unmatched. Germline V gene sequence: CDR1 ENHRY, CDR2 SYGVKD. CDR3 length: 17 amino acids. The CDR3 protein is CAISEGDYVTGYNEQFF. CDR3 nucleotide sequence: TGTGCCATCAGTGAGGGGGACTATGTTACAGGCTACAATGAGCAGTTCTTC.

This chain uses TRBV27 with TRBJ1-3; a weak D match, TRBD1 (6 bases). The germline V gene has CDR1 MNHEY and CDR2 SMNVEV (reference sequence). This CDR3 has 18 residues. Between the trimmed V and J ends, which lost 2 bases and 4 bases, there was a span of 21 bases. This chain's CDR3 is CASSLTPFSGARGNTIYF. CDR3 bases: TGTGCCAGCAGTTTAACCCCTTTTTCAGGGGCTCGAGGAAACACCATATATTTT.

On this clone: Other DNA sequences in this specimen translate into the identical CDR3. This sequence joins TRBV5-1 and TRBJ2-1; 7 bases match TRBD2. The V gene end was trimmed by 0 bases and the J gene end by 4 bases; junction bases not matched to a gene: 7. The CDR3 has 16 amino acids. The germline CDR1 and CDR2 sequences are SGHRS and YFSETQ. The CDR3: CASSLGLAHSYNEQFF. The CDR3 nucleotides are TGCGCCAGCAGCTTGGGACTAGCCCACTCGTACAATGAGCAGTTCTTC.

The V call is TRBV11-2, the J call TRBJ2-1; 7 nucleotides match TRBD2. Germline CDR1 SGHAT, CDR2 FQNNGV. J was trimmed by 0 bases and V by 8 bases; bases with no gene match: 10. CDR3 length: 16 residues. The CDR3 DNA reads as TGTGCCAGCGCCCTGGGGGGGGTCAGCTCCTACAATGAGCAGTTCTTC. Translation gives CASALGGVSSYNEQFF.

This sequence joins TRBV2 and TRBJ2-1; 8 nucleotides line up with TRBD2. V lost 0 bases to trimming and J lost 8 bases; unmatched junction nucleotides: 15. The CDR3 spans 18 residues. From germline, CDR1 is SNHLY and CDR2 FYNNEI. CDR3 sequence (DNA): TGTGCCAGCAGTGAAGCGCGGGGCGCCAGCGGGAGTGTAGATGAGCAGTTCTTC. Its protein is CASSEARGASGSVDEQFF. Looking up the rest from reference TRBV2 and TRBJ2-1 gives the full variable domain: EPEVTQTPSHQVTQMGQEVILRCVPISNHLYFYWYRQILGQKVEFLVSFYNNEISEKSEIFDDQFSVERPDGSNFTLKIRSTKLEDSAMYFCASSEARGASGSVDEQFFGPGTRLTVL.

In its sample, this clone was seen once. This chain connects TRBV14 to TRBJ2-5; D gene ambiguous. The V gene lost 0 bases and the J gene lost 7 bases, with 12 bases spanning the gap. Per the germline V gene, CDR1 is SGHDN and CDR2 is FVKESK. This CDR3 contains 14 residues. The CDR3 region has the DNA TGTGCCAGCAGCCAAGATGGCGGTTATCGGACCCAGTACTTC. It codes for CASSQDGGYRTQYF.

The chain links TRBV7-2 to TRBJ1-5; 8 nucleotides match TRBD1. Germline CDR1 is SGHTA and CDR2 is FQGNSA. The CDR3 sequence is 15 residues long. The V segment lost 4 bases and the J segment 5 bases; nucleotides outside the gene matches: 7. The CDR3 region has the DNA TGTGCCAGCAGCTCGAACCAGGGGGCGTATCAGCCCCAGCATTTT. Its protein is CASSSNQGAYQPQHF.

J is TRBJ1-1 and V is TRBV7-9; D call uncertain. Germline V gene sequence: CDR1 SEHNR, CDR2 FQNEAQ (reference sequence). The V end lost 1 base, the J end lost 5 bases, and 8 bases lay between the germline ends. The CDR3 totals 13 residues. CDR3 loop: CASSLEKGTEAFF. The CDR3 DNA is TGTGCCAGCAGCTTAGAGAAAGGAACTGAAGCTTTCTTT.

The chain employs TRBV25-1 and TRBJ2-7, with D perhaps TRBD2 (7 bases). CDR1 MGHDK and CDR2 SYGVNS come from the germline V gene. This CDR3 is built from 15 residues. Trimming took off 5 bases at V and 3 bases at J, with 17 bases between the two ends. The CDR3 region has the DNA TGTGCCAGCAGTCTAGAATGGGGAGGGGGCTACGAGCAGTACTTC. It is translated as CASSLEWGGGYEQYF.

The rearrangement uses TRBV28 and TRBJ1-2; 7 nucleotides match TRBD1. The CDR3 has 15 residues. V was pared by 3 bases and J by 5 bases, with 9 bases of the junction left unmatched. Germline CDR1 and CDR2: MDHEN and SYDVKM. CDR3 bases: TGTGCCAGCAGTTTTCCCCCCGGGACAGCTTATGGCTACACCTTC. Amino acid sequence: CASSFPPGTAYGYTF.

The genes are TRBV7-2 and TRBJ2-7; 10 positions agree with TRBD2. The CDR3 has 15 residues. With 10 bases clipped from V and 1 base from J, the junction kept 10 bases outside the gene matches. The germline gives CDR1 SGHTA, CDR2 FQGNSA. The CDR3 reads CATEGASGSSYEQYF. In DNA form, the CDR3 reads TGTGCCACCGAGGGAGCTAGCGGGAGTTCCTACGAGCAGTACTTC.

The CDR3 nucleotides are TGTGCCACCAGCCGTTATAAGGGGACTAATGAAAAACTGTTTTTT. Encoded protein: CATSRYKGTNEKLFF. The chain uses TRBV15 and TRBJ1-4; perhaps TRBD1 as D (5 bases). Trimming shortened V by 5 bases and J by 2 bases, and 12 bases separated the two germline ends. This CDR3 spans 15 amino acids. The germline V gene encodes CDR1 LNHNV and CDR2 YYDKDF (reference sequence).

V is TRBV6-5 and J is TRBJ2-7; 8 bases are a match to TRBD1. V shed 6 bases, J shed 3 bases, and the junction held 10 bases outside the gene matches. Germline loops: CDR1 MNHEY, CDR2 SVGAGI. There are 15 residues in the CDR3. The CDR3 region is CASSRSRDRFYEQYF. CDR3 bases: TGTGCCAGCAGCCGGTCCCGGGACAGGTTCTACGAGCAGTACTTC.